This entry lists 9 T cell receptor beta chains sequenced from one sample in a study of blood T cells in healthy people across ages. Through a sample-barcoded 5' primer and a J-beta primer mix, a second PCR was run for roughly 7 to 11 cycles. TCRdb reprocessed the 5' RACE reads via MiXCR and lists one record per CDR3 protein. This table holds roughly 1,800,000 distinct CDR3 sequences, less than 50% found once. Sequencing input: blood. These TCRs come from a woman between 40 and 55 years old in good health.

This clonotype was observed a few times. This sequence joins TRBV6-6 and TRBJ2-5; TRBD1 is a possible D gene (6 bases). Germline values: CDR1 MNHNY, CDR2 SVGAGI (reference sequence). This CDR3 region has 13 residues. Trimming removed 5 bases at V and 13 bases at J, with 20 bases between. Here the CDR3 reads CASSQSPTGSGYF. CDR3 coding DNA: TGTGCCAGCAGTCAATCCCCCACAGGGTCCGGGTACTTC.

The chain is built from TRBV5-8 and TRBJ2-3; 12 bases are a match to TRBD2. Germline V gene sequence: CDR1 SGHTS, CDR2 YDEGEE. Trimming removed 0 bases from V and 2 bases from J; junction bases left unmatched: 7. The CDR3 extends over 18 amino acids. The CDR3 is CASSLALAGGLPTDTQYF. DNA of the CDR3: TGTGCCAGCAGCTTGGCACTAGCGGGGGGTTTACCCACAGATACGCAGTATTTT.

In this sample, this clonotype turned up a few times. V gene TRBV15 combines with J gene TRBJ2-7; a weak D match, TRBD1 (6 bases). Per germline, CDR1 LNHNV and CDR2 YYDKDF (reference sequence). The CDR3 sequence is 13 residues long. V shed 8 bases and J shed 5 bases, with 16 bases lying between them. CDR3 DNA: TGTGCCACCGCAATCACAGGGAGCCACGAGCAGTACTTC. This translates into CATAITGSHEQYF. The whole variable domain, remainder taken from reference TRBV15 and TRBJ2-7, is DAMVIQNPRYQVTQFGKPVTLSCSQTLNHNVMYWYQQKSSQAPKLLFHYYDKDFNNEADTPDNFQSRRPNTSFCFLDIRSPGLGDTAMYLCATAITGSHEQYFGPGTRLTVT.

J is TRBJ2-4 and V is TRBV7-2; 8 bases line up with TRBD2. The J call could be wrong; TRBJ2-7 is a better fit for the DNA end. Germline loops: CDR1 SGHTA, CDR2 FQGNSA. CDR3 length: 15 amino acids. The CDR3 nucleotides are TGTGCCAGCAGCCCCCTGGGCGGGGGGTCATACGAGCAGTACTTC. This codes for CASSPLGGGSYEQYF.

V is TRBV25-1 and J is TRBJ1-2, with D hard to call. CDR1 and CDR2 (germline): MGHDK, SYGVNS. CDR3 length: 11 residues. V dropped 7 bases and J dropped 4 bases, with 7 bases sitting between them. The CDR3 loop is CASTSPYGYTF. For the CDR3, the DNA is TGTGCCAGCACCAGTCCCTATGGCTACACCTTC.

This chain uses TRBV9 with TRBJ2-4; 9 nucleotides line up with TRBD1. V dropped 3 bases and J dropped 8; count of bases not matched to a gene: 3. Germline V gives CDR1 SGDLS, CDR2 YYNGEE. The CDR3 contains 13 residues. CDR3 amino acids: CASSAGTGYIQYF. DNA for the CDR3: TGTGCCAGCAGCGCCGGGACAGGGTACATTCAGTACTTC.

Only one count was recorded for this clonotype. The genes are TRBV4-3 and TRBJ1-2, with no clear D. V shed 3 bases and J shed 7 bases, with 18 bases lying between them. This CDR3 has 15 amino acids. Per germline, CDR1 LGHNA and CDR2 YSLEER. The DNA for the CDR3 is TGCGCCAGCAGCCAGCCCGACCGGGCCACCGGTGGCTACACCTTC. It encodes CASSQPDRATGGYTF.

The rearrangement uses TRBV27 and TRBJ2-3, with a weak D call TRBD1 (5 bases). CDR1 and CDR2 from the germline V gene are MNHEY and SMNVEV (reference sequence). The CDR3 totals 16 residues. V lost 1 base to trimming and J lost 0 bases, with 11 bases between them. As DNA, the CDR3 is TGTGCCAGCAGTTTATTACAGGCTGCTAGCACAGATACGCAGTATTTT. Translation gives CASSLLQAASTDTQYF.

This clonotype was detected only a few times. This CDR3 reads CASSPELGLAGGNEQFF. For the CDR3, the DNA is TGTGCCAGCAGCCCGGAGCTTGGACTAGCGGGGGGCAATGAGCAGTTCTTC. V and J are TRBV14 and TRBJ2-1, with TRBD2 matching 14 bases. In germline, CDR1 is SGHDN, CDR2 FVKESK. The CDR3 length is 17 residues. V lost 4 bases, J lost 6 bases, and 8 bases stayed unmatched.